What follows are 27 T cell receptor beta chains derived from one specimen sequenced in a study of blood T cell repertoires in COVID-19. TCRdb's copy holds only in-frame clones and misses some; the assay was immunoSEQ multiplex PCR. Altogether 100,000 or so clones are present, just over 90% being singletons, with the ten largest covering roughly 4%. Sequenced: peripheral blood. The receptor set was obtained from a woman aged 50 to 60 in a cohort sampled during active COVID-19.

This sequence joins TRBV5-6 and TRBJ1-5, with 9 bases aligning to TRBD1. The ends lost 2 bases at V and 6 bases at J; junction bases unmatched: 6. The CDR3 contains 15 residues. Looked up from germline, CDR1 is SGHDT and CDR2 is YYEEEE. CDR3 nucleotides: TGTGCCAGCAGCTTTAGGACAGGGGATTCTCAGCCCCAGCATTTT. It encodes CASSFRTGDSQPQHF.

CDR3 nucleotide sequence: TGTGCCAGCAGTGAGGGGGACAGGGGGCTTATCTCCTATAATTCACCCCTCCACTTT. It encodes CASSEGDRGLISYNSPLHF. The chain carries TRBV6-1 and TRBJ1-6; TRBD1 agrees at 12 bases. The germline gives CDR1 MNHNS, CDR2 SASEGT. CDR3 length: 19 amino acids. After removal of 3 bases from V and 0 bases from J, the junction contained 6 bases not matched to a gene.

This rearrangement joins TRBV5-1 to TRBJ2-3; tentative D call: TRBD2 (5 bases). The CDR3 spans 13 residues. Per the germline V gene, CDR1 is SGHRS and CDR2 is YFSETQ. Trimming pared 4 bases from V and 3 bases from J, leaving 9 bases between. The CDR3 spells CASSPSGTDTQYF. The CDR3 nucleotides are TGCGCCAGCAGCCCCTCGGGGACAGATACGCAGTATTTT. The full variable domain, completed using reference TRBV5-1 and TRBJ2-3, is KAGVTQTPRYLIKTRGQQVTLSCSPISGHRSVSWYQQTPGQGLQFLFEYFSETQRNKGNFPGRFSGRQFSNSRSEMNVSTLELGDSALYLCASSPSGTDTQYFGPGTRLTVL.

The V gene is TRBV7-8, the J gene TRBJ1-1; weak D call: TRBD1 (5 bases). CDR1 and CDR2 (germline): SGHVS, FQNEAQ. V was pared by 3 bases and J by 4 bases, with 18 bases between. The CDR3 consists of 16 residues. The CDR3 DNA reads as TGTGCCAGCAGCTTCGGGACGGCCGGGGGGGGCACTGAAGCTTTCTTT. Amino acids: CASSFGTAGGGTEAFF.

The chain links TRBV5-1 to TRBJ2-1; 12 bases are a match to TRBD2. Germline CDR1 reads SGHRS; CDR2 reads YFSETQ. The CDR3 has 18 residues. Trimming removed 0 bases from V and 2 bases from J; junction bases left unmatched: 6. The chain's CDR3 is CASSLVASGGGTYNEQFF. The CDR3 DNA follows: TGCGCCAGCAGCTTGGTTGCTAGCGGGGGGGGAACCTACAATGAGCAGTTCTTC.

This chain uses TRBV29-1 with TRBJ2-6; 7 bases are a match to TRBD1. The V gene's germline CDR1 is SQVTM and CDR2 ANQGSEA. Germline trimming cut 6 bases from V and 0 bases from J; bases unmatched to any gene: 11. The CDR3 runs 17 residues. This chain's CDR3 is CSVVTGRAYSGANVLTF. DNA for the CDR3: TGCAGCGTCGTGACAGGGAGAGCCTACTCTGGGGCCAACGTCCTGACTTTC.

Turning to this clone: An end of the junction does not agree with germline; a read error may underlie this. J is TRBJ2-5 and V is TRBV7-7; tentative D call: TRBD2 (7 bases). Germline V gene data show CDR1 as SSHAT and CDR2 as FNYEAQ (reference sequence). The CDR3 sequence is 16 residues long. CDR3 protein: CASSLVGGGSQETQYF. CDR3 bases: TGTGCTAGCAGCTTAGTAGGGGGGGGGTCCCAAGAGACCCAGTACTTC.

The CDR3 region has the DNA TGCGCCAGCAGCCGCGGGGCCGTCGATCAGCCCCAGCATTTT. Translation gives CASSRGAVDQPQHF. The V gene is TRBV4-1, the J gene TRBJ1-5, with D tentatively TRBD1 (5 bases). Trimming removed 4 bases at V and 5 bases at J, with 12 bases between. Germline values: CDR1 MGHRA, CDR2 YSYEKL. The CDR3 has 14 residues.

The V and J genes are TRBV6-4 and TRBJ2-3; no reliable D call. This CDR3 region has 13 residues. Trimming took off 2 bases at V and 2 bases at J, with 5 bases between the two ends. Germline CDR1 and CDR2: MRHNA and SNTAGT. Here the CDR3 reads CASSDTFTDTQYF. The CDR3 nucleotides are TGTGCCAGCAGTGACACATTCACAGATACGCAGTATTTT.

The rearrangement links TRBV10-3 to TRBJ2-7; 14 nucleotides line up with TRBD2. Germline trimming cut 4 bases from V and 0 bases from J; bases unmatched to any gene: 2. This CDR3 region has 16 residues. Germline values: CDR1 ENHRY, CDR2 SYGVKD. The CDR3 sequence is CAISGTSGRSSYEQYF. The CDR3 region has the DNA TGTGCCATCAGTGGGACTAGCGGGAGGAGCTCCTACGAGCAGTACTTC.

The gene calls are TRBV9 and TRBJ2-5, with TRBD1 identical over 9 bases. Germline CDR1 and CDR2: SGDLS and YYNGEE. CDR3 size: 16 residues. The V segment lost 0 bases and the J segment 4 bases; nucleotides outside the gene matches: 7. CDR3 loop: CASSVEPGQGRETQYF. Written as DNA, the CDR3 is TGTGCCAGCAGCGTAGAACCGGGACAGGGCAGAGAGACCCAGTACTTC.

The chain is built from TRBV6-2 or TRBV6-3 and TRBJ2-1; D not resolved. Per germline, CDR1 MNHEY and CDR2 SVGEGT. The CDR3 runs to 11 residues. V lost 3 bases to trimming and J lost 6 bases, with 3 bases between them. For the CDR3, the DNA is TGTGCCAGCAGTTATCTCAATGAGCAGTTCTTC. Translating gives CASSYLNEQFF.

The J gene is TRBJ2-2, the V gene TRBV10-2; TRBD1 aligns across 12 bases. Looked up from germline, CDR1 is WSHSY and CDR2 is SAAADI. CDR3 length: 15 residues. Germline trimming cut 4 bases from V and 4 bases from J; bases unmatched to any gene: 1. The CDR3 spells CASSGDRGRTGELFF. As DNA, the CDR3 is TGCGCCAGCAGTGGGGACAGGGGGCGCACCGGGGAGCTGTTTTTT.

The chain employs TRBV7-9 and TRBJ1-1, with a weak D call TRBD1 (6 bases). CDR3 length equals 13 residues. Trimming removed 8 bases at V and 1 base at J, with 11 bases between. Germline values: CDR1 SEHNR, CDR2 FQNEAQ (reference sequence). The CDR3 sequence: CASLGQPNTEAFF. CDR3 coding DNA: TGTGCCAGCCTCGGACAGCCGAACACTGAAGCTTTCTTT.

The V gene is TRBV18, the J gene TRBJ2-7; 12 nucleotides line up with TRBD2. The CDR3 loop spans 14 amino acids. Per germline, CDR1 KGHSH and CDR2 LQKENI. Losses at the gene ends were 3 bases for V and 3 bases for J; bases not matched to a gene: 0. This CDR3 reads CASSPTSGGYEQYF. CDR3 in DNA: TGTGCCAGCTCACCGACTAGCGGGGGCTACGAGCAGTACTTC.

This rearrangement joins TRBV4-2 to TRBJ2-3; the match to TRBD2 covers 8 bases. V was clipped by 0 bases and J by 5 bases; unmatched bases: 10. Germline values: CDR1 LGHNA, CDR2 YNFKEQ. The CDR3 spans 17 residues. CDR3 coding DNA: TGTGCCAGCAGCCAAGATCGCGGGGGGCCCCGAGGAGATACGCAGTATTTT. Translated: CASSQDRGGPRGDTQYF.

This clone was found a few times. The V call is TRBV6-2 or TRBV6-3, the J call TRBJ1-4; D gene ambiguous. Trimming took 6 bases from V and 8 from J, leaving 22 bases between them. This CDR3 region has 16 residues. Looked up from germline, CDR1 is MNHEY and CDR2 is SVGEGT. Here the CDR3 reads CASSPWEMREREKLFF. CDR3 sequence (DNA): TGTGCCAGCAGCCCTTGGGAGATGCGCGAGAGGGAAAAACTGTTTTTT.

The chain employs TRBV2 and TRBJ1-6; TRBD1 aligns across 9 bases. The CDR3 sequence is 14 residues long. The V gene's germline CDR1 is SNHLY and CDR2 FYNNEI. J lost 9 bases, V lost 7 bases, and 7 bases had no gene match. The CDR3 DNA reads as TGTGCCAGCATGGGCGACAGGGGGAGTTCACCCCTCCACTTT. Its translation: CASMGDRGSSPLHF.

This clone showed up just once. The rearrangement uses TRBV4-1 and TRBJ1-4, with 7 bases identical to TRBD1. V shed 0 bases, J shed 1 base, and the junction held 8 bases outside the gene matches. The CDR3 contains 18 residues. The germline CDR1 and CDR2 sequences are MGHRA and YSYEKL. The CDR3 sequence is CASSQDSTGEVTNEKLFF. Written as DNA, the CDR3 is TGCGCCAGCAGCCAAGACTCCACAGGGGAGGTAACTAATGAAAAACTGTTTTTT.

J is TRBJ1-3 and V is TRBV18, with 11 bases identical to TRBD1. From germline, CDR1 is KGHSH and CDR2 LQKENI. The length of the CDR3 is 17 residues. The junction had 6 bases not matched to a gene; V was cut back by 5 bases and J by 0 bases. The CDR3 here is CASSLTGTGGSGNTIYF. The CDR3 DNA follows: TGTGCCAGCTCATTAACCGGGACAGGGGGCTCTGGAAACACCATATATTTT.

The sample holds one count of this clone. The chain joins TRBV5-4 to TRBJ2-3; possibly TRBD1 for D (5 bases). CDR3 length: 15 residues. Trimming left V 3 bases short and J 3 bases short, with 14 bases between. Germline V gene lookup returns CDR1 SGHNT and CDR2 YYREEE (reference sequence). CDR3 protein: CASSSEGASTDTQYF. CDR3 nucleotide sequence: TGTGCCAGCAGCTCGGAAGGGGCCAGTACAGATACGCAGTATTTT.

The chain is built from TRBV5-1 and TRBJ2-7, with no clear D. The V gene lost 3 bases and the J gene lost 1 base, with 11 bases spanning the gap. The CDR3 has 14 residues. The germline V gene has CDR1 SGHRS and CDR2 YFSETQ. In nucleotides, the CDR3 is TGCGCCAGCAGCTCTGCGCATTTTTCCTACGAGCAGTACTTC. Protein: CASSSAHFSYEQYF.

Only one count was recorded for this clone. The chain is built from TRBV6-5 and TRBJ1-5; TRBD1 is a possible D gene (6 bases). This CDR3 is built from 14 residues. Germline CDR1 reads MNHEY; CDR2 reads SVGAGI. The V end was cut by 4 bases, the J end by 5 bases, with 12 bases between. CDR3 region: CASSSGTSDQPQHF. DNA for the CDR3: TGTGCCAGCAGTTCAGGGACATCCGATCAGCCCCAGCATTTT.

As DNA, the CDR3 is TGTGCCAGCAGCTCCGGTGGAGCGGGAAGTCACTACAATGAGCAGTTCTTC. Protein product: CASSSGGAGSHYNEQFF. This sequence joins TRBV7-8 and TRBJ2-1; 7 positions agree with TRBD2. The germline V gene has CDR1 SGHVS and CDR2 FQNEAQ. This CDR3 has 17 residues. V was pared by 4 bases and J by 3 bases, with 12 bases of the junction left unmatched.

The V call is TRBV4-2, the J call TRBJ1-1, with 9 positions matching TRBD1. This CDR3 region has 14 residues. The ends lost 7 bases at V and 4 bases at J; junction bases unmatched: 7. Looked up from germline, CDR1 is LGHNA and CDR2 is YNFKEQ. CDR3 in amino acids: CASKTQGAGTEAFF. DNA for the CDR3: TGTGCCAGCAAGACACAGGGGGCAGGCACTGAAGCTTTCTTT.

The DNA of the CDR3 is TGTGCCAGCAGTCCGGGACAGCGGCGCAACACCATATATTTT. Translating gives CASSPGQRRNTIYF. This chain joins TRBV28 and TRBJ1-3; 7 positions agree with TRBD1. This CDR3 has 14 residues. V lost 5 bases and J lost 7; bases outside the gene matches: 8. Germline assignment: CDR1 MDHEN and CDR2 SYDVKM. Full variable domain (missing parts from reference TRBV28 and TRBJ1-3): DVKVTQSSRYLVKRTGEKVFLECVQDMDHENMFWYRQDPGLGLRLIYFSYDVKMKEKGDIPEGYSVSREKKERFSLILESASTNQTSMYLCASSPGQRRNTIYFGEGSWLTVV.

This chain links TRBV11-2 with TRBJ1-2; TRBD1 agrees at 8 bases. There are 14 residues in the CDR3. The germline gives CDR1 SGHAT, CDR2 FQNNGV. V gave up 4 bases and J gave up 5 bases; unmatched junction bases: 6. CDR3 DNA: TGTGCCAGCAGCTCGGACAGGGTTTTATATGGCTACACCTTC. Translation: CASSSDRVLYGYTF.